Here is one T cell receptor (beta chain) with its context. The table came from immunoSEQ multiplex PCR; TCRdb's copy has only in-frame clones and leaves some out. The sample holds about 75,000 clones; 65% to 90% are singletons and the top ten take about 22%. This entry comes from a study of blood T cell repertoires in COVID-19. Study-wide background: PBMCs, B-cell-depleted T cells, or T cells were the source of the cDNA or gDNA that made up the material.

The germline gives CDR1 KGHSH, CDR2 LQKENI. The CDR3 length is 16 residues. The V gene lost 6 bases and the J gene lost 5 bases, with 20 bases spanning the gap. The sequence was obtained from a woman aged 45-59 years with acute or convalescent COVID-19. The gene calls are TRBV18 and TRBJ2-1; weak D call: TRBD2 (6 bases). Material: peripheral blood. This CDR3 reads CASSLVTGTFNNEQFF. CDR3 DNA: TGTGCCAGCTCTCTCGTAACCGGGACTTTTAACAATGAGCAGTTCTTC.